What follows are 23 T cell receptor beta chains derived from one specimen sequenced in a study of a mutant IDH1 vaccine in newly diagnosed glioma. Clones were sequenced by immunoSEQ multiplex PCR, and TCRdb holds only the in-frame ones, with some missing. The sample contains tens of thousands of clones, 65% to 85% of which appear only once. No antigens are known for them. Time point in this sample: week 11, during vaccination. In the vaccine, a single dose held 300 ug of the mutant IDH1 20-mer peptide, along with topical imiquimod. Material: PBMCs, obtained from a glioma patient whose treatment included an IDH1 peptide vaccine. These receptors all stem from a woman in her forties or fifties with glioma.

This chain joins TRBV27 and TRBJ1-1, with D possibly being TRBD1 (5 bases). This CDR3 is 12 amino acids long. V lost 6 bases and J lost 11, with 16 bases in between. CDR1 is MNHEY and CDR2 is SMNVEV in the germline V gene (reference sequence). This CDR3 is CASRDTSGAAFF. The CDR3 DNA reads TGTGCCAGCAGAGACACCTCTGGGGCGGCTTTCTTT.

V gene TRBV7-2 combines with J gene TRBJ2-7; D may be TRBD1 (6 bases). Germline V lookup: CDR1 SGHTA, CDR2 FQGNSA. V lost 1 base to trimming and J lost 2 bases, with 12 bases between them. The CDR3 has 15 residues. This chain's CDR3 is CASSLGQGSPYEQYF. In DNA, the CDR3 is TGTGCCAGCAGCTTAGGTCAGGGGTCCCCCTACGAGCAGTACTTC.

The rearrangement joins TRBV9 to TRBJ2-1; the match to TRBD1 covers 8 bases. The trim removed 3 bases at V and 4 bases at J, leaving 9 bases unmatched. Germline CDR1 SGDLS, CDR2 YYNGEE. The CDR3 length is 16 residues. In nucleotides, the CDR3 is TGTGCCAGCAGCGCCTTTGACAGGGGAAGTTACAATGAGCAGTTCTTC. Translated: CASSAFDRGSYNEQFF. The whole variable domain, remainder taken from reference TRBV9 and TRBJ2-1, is DSGVTQTPKHLITATGQRVTLRCSPRSGDLSVYWYQQSLDQGLQFLIQYYNGEERAKGNILERFSAQQFPDLHSELNLSSLELGDSALYFCASSAFDRGSYNEQFFGPGTRLTVL.

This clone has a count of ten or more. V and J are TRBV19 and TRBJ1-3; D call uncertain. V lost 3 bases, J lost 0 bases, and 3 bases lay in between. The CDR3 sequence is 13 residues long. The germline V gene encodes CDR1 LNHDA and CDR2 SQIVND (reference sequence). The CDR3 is CASSMDSGNTIYF. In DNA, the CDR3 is TGTGCCAGTAGTATGGACTCTGGAAACACCATATATTTT.

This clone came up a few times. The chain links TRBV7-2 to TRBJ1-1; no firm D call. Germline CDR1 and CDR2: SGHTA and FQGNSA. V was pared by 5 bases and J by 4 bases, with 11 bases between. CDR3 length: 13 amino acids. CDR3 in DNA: TGTGCCAGCAGCCGTCGTTTACCCACTGAAGCTTTCTTT. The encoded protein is CASSRRLPTEAFF.

CDR3 in DNA: TGTGCCAGCAGTTCCCCGGGGGTAGGCACAGATACGCAGTATTTT. It is translated as CASSSPGVGTDTQYF. The chain recombines TRBV28 with TRBJ2-3, with TRBD2 as a possible D gene (6 bases). Germline V gene data show CDR1 as MDHEN and CDR2 as SYDVKM. CDR3 length: 15 amino acids. V was clipped by 4 bases and J by 1 base, with 12 bases between them.

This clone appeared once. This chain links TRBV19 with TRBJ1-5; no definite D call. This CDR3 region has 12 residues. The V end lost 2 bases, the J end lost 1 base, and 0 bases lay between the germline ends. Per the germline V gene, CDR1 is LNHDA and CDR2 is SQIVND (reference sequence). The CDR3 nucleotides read TGTGCCAGTAGTATAAGCAATCAGCCCCAGCATTTT. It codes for CASSISNQPQHF.

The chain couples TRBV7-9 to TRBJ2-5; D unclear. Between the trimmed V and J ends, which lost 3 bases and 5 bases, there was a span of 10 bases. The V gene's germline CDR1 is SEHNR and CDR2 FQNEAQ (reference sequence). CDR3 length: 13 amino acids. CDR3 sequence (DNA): TGTGCCAGCAGCTTGGGTAGCTTTGAGACCCAGTACTTC. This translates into CASSLGSFETQYF.

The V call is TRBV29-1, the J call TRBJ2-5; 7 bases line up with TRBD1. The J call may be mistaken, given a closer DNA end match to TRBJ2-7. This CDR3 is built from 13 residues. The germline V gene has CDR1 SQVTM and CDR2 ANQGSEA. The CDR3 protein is CSVETAGGYEQYF. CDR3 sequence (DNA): TGCAGCGTTGAAACGGCAGGGGGCTACGAGCAGTACTTC.

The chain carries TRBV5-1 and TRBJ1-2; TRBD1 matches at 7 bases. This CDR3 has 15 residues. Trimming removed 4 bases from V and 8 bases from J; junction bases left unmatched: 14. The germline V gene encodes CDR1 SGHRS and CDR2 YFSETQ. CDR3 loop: CASSISGTVFPGYTF. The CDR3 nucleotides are TGCGCCAGCAGCATCTCCGGGACAGTTTTCCCCGGCTACACCTTC.

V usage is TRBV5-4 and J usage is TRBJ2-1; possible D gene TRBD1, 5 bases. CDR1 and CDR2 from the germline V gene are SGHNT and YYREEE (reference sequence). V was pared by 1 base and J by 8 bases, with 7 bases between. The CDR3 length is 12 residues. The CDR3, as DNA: TGTGCCAGCAGCTTGATCAGGGATGAGCAGTTCTTC. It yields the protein CASSLIRDEQFF.

The CDR3 bases are TGCGCCAGCAGCTTGGCTGGGACCGAATTCGTCTATGGCTACACCTTC. Translated: CASSLAGTEFVYGYTF. This chain joins TRBV5-1 and TRBJ1-2; D may be TRBD1 (5 bases). Germline CDR1 reads SGHRS; CDR2 reads YFSETQ. CDR3 length equals 16 residues. V shed 0 bases and J shed 4 bases, with 16 bases lying between them.

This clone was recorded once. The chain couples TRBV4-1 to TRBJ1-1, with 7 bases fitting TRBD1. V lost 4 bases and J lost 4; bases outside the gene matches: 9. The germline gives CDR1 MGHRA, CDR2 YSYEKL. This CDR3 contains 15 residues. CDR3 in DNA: TGCGCCAGCAGCCTCCTCGGGACAGCTGTCACTGAAGCTTTCTTT. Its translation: CASSLLGTAVTEAFF.

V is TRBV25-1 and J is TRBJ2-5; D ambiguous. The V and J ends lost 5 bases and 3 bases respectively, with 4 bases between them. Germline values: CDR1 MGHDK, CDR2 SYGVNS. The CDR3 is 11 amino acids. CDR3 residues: CASSPKETQYF. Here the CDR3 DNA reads TGTGCCAGCAGTCCAAAAGAGACCCAGTACTTC.

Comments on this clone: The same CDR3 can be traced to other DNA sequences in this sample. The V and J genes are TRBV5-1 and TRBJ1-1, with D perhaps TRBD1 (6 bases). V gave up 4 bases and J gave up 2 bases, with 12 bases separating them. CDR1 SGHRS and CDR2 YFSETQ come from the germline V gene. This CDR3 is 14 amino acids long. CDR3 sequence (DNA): TGCGCCAGCAGCGTCTCACAGGGAAACACTGAAGCTTTCTTT. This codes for CASSVSQGNTEAFF. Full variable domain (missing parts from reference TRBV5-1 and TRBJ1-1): KAGVTQTPRYLIKTRGQQVTLSCSPISGHRSVSWYQQTPGQGLQFLFEYFSETQRNKGNFPGRFSGRQFSNSRSEMNVSTLELGDSALYLCASSVSQGNTEAFFGQGTRLTVV.

The CDR3 is CASSSGSPGYGYTF. CDR3 bases: TGCGCCAGCAGCTCCGGGTCACCTGGCTATGGCTACACCTTC. V gene TRBV5-1 combines with J gene TRBJ1-2; D is uncertain. CDR1 and CDR2 from the germline V gene are SGHRS and YFSETQ. This CDR3 contains 14 residues. V was clipped by 3 bases and J by 4 bases, with 13 bases between them. Together with reference TRBV5-1 and TRBJ1-2, the CDR3 gives the full variable domain: KAGVTQTPRYLIKTRGQQVTLSCSPISGHRSVSWYQQTPGQGLQFLFEYFSETQRNKGNFPGRFSGRQFSNSRSEMNVSTLELGDSALYLCASSSGSPGYGYTFGSGTRLTVV.

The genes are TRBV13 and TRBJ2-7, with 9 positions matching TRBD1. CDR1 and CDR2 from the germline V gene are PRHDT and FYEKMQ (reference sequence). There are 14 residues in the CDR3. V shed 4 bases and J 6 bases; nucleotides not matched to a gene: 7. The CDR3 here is CASSSGQGFGEQYF. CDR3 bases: TGTGCCAGCAGCTCGGGACAGGGATTCGGCGAGCAGTACTTC.

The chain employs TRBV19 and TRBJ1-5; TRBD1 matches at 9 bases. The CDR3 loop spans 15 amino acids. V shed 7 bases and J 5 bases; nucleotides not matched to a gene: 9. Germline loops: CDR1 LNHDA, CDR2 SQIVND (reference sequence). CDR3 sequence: CASTPTTGGDQPQHF. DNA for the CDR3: TGTGCCAGTACCCCAACGACAGGGGGTGATCAGCCCCAGCATTTT.

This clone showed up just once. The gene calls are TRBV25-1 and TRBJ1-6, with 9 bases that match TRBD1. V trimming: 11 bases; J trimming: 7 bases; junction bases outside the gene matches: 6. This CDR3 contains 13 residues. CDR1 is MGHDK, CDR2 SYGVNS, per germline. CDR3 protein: CASAGTGNSPLHF. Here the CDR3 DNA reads TGTGCCTCCGCCGGGACAGGGAATTCACCCCTCCACTTT.

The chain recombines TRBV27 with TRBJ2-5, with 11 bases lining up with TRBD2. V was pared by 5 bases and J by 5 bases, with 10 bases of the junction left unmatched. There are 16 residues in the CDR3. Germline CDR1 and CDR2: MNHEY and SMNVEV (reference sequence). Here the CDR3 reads CASSQRLAGSGETQYF. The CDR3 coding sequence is TGTGCCAGCAGTCAACGACTAGCGGGGAGCGGGGAGACCCAGTACTTC.

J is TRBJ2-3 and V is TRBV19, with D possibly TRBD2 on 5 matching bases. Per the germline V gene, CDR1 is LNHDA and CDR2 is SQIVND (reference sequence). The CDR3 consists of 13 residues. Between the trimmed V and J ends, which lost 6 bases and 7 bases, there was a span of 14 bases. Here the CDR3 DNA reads TGTGCCAGTAGCCCTACTAGGCTCCATACGCAGTATTTT. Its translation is CASSPTRLHTQYF. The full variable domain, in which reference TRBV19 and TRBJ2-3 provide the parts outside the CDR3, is DGGITQSPKYLFRKEGQNVTLSCEQNLNHDAMYWYRQDPGQGLRLIYYSQIVNDFQKGDIAEGYSVSREKKESFPLTVTSAQKNPTAFYLCASSPTRLHTQYFGPGTRLTVL.

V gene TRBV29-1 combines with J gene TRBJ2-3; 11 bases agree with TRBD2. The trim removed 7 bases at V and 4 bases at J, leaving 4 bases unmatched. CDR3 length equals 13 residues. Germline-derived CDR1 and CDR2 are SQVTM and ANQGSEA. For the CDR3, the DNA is TGCAGCGGTCGACTAGCGGGGTCAGATACGCAGTATTTT. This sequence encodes CSGRLAGSDTQYF.

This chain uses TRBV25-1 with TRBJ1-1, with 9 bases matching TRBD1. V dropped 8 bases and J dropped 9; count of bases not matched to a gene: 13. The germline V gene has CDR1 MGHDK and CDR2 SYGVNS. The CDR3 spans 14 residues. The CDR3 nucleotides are TGTGCCAGCGGGGAACCGGGACAGGGCACGCAAGCTTTCTTT. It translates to CASGEPGQGTQAFF.